Reported below is one T cell receptor (beta chain). The entry originates in a study of Ad26.COV2.S vaccination and SARS-CoV-2 variants. The protocol was immunoSEQ multiplex PCR, while the TCRdb copy is restricted to in-frame clones and leaves out a portion. The table includes some 330,000 clones, roughly 88% detected once. Treatment denoted: roughly 19 received Ad26.COV2.S at low or high dose, single or two shots; about 5 received placebo; per-sample allocation not given. The study sampled participants on day 63 after the first vaccine or placebo injection. Trimming took 0 bases from V and 8 from J; bases not matched to a gene: 11. Germline V gives CDR1 SGDLS, CDR2 YYNGEE. The CDR3 totals 17 residues.

The V gene is TRBV9, the J gene TRBJ2-1, with 10 bases matching TRBD2. The input for sequencing was peripheral blood, taken in a trial of Ad26.COV2.S vaccine versus placebo. This receptor was taken from a person aged 18-65 years who received the Ad26.COV2.S COVID-19 vaccine or a placebo. CDR3 in DNA: TGTGCCAGCAGCGTAGAAGGTAGCGGGGGGTTAAGCTATGAGCAGTTCTTC. It codes for CASSVEGSGGLSYEQFF.